These T cell receptor beta chains were read from a single sample in a study of T cell repertoires in cytomegalovirus infection. TCRdb re-derived calls from the reads in MiXCR, one entry per CDR3 protein. The table records under 600,000 distinct CDR3 sequences, more than 15% of them present only once. Sequences were obtained from CD8+ T cells from PBMCs. Receptors were obtained from a human donor in good health (CMV status not recorded). Some clones in this sample may be carry-over from other donors' samples. CDR3s include the opening cysteine and the closing phenylalanine or tryptophan. A D gene is named only where the DNA matches it firmly. Clone sizes are given selectively: once, few, many, or a class where the clone is expanded.

clone_size,d_call,j_call,v_call,cdr3_aa,cdr3_nt
NA,NA,TRBJ2-7,TRBV3-1,CASSALAEDYEQYF,TGTGCCAGCAGTGCCCTAGCTGAGGACTACGAGCAGTACTTC
few,NA,TRBJ2-3,TRBV6-1,CASSERSTSTDTQYF,TGTGCCAGCAGTGAAAGGTCTACTAGCACAGATACGCAGTATTTT
many,NA,TRBJ1-4,TRBV7-6,CASSLGGSATNEKLFF,TGTGCCAGCAGCTTAGGGGGGAGTGCAACTAATGAAAAACTGTTTTTT
many,NA,TRBJ1-6,TRBV7-3,CASSLTEGKGSPLHF,TGTGCCAGCAGCTTAACGGAGGGGAAAGGATCACCCCTCCACTTT
many,TRBD2,TRBJ2-1,TRBV14,CASSGLLAVQDNEQFF,TGTGCCAGCAGCGGATTACTAGCGGTACAGGACAATGAGCAGTTCTTC
NA,NA,TRBJ2-5,TRBV7-9,CASRARQALGSAQYF,TGTGCCAGCAGGGCTAGACAGGCTCTCGGGAGTGCCCAGTACTTC
many,TRBD1,TRBJ1-2,TRBV6-5,CASSYLGQGNYGYTF,TGTGCCAGCAGTTACTTGGGACAGGGGAACTATGGCTACACCTTC
NA,NA,TRBJ1-1,TRBV11-2,CASSAISTEAFF,TGTGCCAGCAGCGCGATTAGCACTGAAGCTTTCTTT
many,TRBD2,TRBJ2-7,TRBV7-9,CASSSWDYTYEQYF,TGTGCCAGCAGCTCGTGGGACTACACCTACGAGCAGTACTTC
NA,TRBD1,TRBJ1-5,TRBV24-1,CATSEGMDRGRNQHQHF,TGTGCCACCAGTGAAGGCATGGACAGGGGGCGGAATCAGCACCAGCATTTT
few,NA,TRBJ1-6,TRBV27,CASSRDGGNSPLHF,TGTGCCAGCAGTCGGGACGGCGGAAATTCACCCCTCCACTTT
many,NA,TRBJ1-2,TRBV7-9,CASSSSWRDTHF,TGTGCCAGCAGTTCGTCTTGGAGGGACACTCACTTC
NA,NA,TRBJ2-7,TRBV5-6,CASSYSGGELEQYF,TGTGCCAGCAGCTATTCGGGCGGGGAGCTCGAGCAGTACTTC
many,NA,TRBJ2-7,TRBV7-8,CASSLEPSASEQYF,TGTGCCAGCAGCTTGGAACCTTCAGCTAGCGAGCAGTACTTC
NA,TRBD1,TRBJ1-2,TRBV5-6,CASSLGDRTNYGYTF,TGTGCCAGCAGCTTGGGGGACAGAACTAACTATGGCTACACCTTC
many,TRBD1,TRBJ1-3,TRBV7-8,CASSFADRGLNIRNTIYF,TGTGCCAGCAGCTTTGCCGACAGGGGGCTTAATATTAGAAACACCATATATTTT
NA,TRBD2,TRBJ2-1,TRBV11-3,CASSPTAGVYNEQFF,TGTGCCAGCAGCCCCACGGCGGGAGTCTACAATGAGCAGTTCTTC
NA,TRBD1,TRBJ1-5,TRBV20-1,CSATGTGGYQPQHF,TGCAGTGCTACTGGGACAGGGGGGTATCAGCCCCAGCATTTT
many,TRBD1,TRBJ1-2,TRBV11-2,CASAPGTGYGYTF,TGTGCCAGCGCCCCCGGGACAGGGTATGGCTACACCTTC
NA,TRBD2,TRBJ2-3,TRBV7-6,CASSLELAGAPADTQYF,TGTGCCAGCAGCTTAGAGCTAGCGGGGGCCCCTGCAGATACGCAGTATTTT
many,NA,TRBJ1-5,TRBV2,CASSRQVNQPQHF,TGTGCCAGCAGTCGGCAAGTCAATCAGCCCCAGCATTTT
few,NA,TRBJ1-2,TRBV10-3,CAISESGGGDYGYTF,TGTGCCATCAGTGAGTCTGGAGGAGGAGATTATGGCTACACCTTC